The 23 T cell receptor beta chains reported below all come from one sample, sequenced in a study of cytomegalovirus exposure and HLA in healthy donors. Both 60 Vbeta primers and 13 Jbeta primers went into the PCR. The assay was immunoSEQ multiplex PCR, and TCRdb's table has in-frame clones only and misses some. Of approximately 150,000 clones in the sample, 70% to 85% were seen once. Sequenced input: PBMCs. Source of these receptors: a young man in good health and CMV-seronegative.

The chain employs TRBV5-1 and TRBJ2-1; a possible D gene is TRBD2 (5 bases). The CDR3 runs 11 residues. The germline CDR1 and CDR2 sequences are SGHRS and YFSETQ. V was shortened by 4 bases and J by 8 bases, with 7 bases between the two germline ends. CDR3 protein: CASSERDEQFF. Here the CDR3 DNA reads TGCGCCAGCAGCGAGAGGGATGAGCAGTTCTTC.

The chain links TRBV4-1 to TRBJ2-3; D is undetermined. Germline V gene lookup returns CDR1 MGHRA and CDR2 YSYEKL. This CDR3 has 17 residues. The V end lost 3 bases, the J end lost 0 bases, and 16 bases lay between the germline ends. The CDR3 here is CASSHLLPGFSTDTQYF. In DNA, the CDR3 is TGCGCCAGCAGCCACCTCCTTCCCGGTTTTAGCACAGATACGCAGTATTTT.

This rearrangement joins TRBV6-5 to TRBJ1-1, with TRBD1 matching 8 bases. Losses at the gene ends were 6 bases for V and 11 bases for J; bases not matched to a gene: 14. Germline V gives CDR1 MNHEY, CDR2 SVGAGI. The CDR3 contains 14 residues. Here the CDR3 DNA reads TGTGCCAGCAGGGACAGGGCTCACAGGCTGGTCGCTTTCTTT. Amino acids: CASRDRAHRLVAFF.

Comments on this clone: Other DNA sequences from this sample encode an identical CDR3 as well. J is TRBJ1-1 and V is TRBV28, with 8 bases lining up with TRBD1. Trimming removed 4 bases from V and 0 bases from J; junction bases left unmatched: 1. There are 14 residues in the CDR3. The V gene's germline CDR1 is MDHEN and CDR2 SYDVKM. The CDR3 sequence is CASSYRGLNTEAFF. In nucleotides, the CDR3 is TGTGCCAGCAGTTACAGGGGGTTGAACACTGAAGCTTTCTTT.

The chain joins TRBV10-3 to TRBJ2-7; D is undetermined. Trimming left V 6 bases short and J 2 bases short, with 11 bases between. The CDR3 has 13 amino acids. CDR1 is ENHRY, CDR2 SYGVKD, per germline. Written as DNA, the CDR3 is TGTGCCATCAGCCCCGGCAGGCCCTACGAGCAGTACTTC. Amino acids: CAISPGRPYEQYF.

This clone was observed once. The chain links TRBV2 to TRBJ1-2; 7 bases are a match to TRBD1. With 5 bases clipped from V and 5 bases from J, the junction kept 5 bases outside the gene matches. Germline V CDR1 and CDR2: SNHLY, FYNNEI. The CDR3 covers 13 residues. The CDR3 protein is CASSPGTAYGYTF. In nucleotides, the CDR3 is TGTGCCAGCAGTCCCGGGACAGCTTATGGCTACACCTTC.

This clone was picked up a small number of times. This chain links TRBV6-5 with TRBJ1-2; TRBD1 aligns across 7 bases. V dropped 2 bases and J dropped 4; count of bases not matched to a gene: 4. Germline V gene lookup returns CDR1 MNHEY and CDR2 SVGAGI. The CDR3 contains 14 residues. CDR3 amino acids: CASSYGQATYGYTF. The CDR3 region has the DNA TGTGCCAGCAGTTACGGACAGGCTACCTATGGCTACACCTTC.

V and J are TRBV7-9 and TRBJ1-5, with D possibly TRBD1 on 5 matching bases. Germline-derived CDR1 and CDR2 are SEHNR and FQNEAQ (reference sequence). V gave up 1 base and J gave up 0 bases, with 7 bases separating them. The CDR3 extends over 15 amino acids. This CDR3 reads CASSLGQYSNQPQHF. CDR3 sequence (DNA): TGTGCCAGCAGCTTAGGACAGTATAGCAATCAGCCCCAGCATTTT.

The CDR3 DNA sequence: TGCGCCAGCAGCTCCGTTCCTACTAGCGGAGCCCAAGAGACCCAGTACTTC. Protein product: CASSSVPTSGAQETQYF. This rearrangement joins TRBV5-1 to TRBJ2-5; 8 bases agree with TRBD2. Trimming took 3 bases from V and 1 from J; bases not matched to a gene: 11. This CDR3 has 17 amino acids. Germline-derived CDR1 and CDR2 are SGHRS and YFSETQ. Supplemented by reference TRBV5-1 and TRBJ2-5, the full variable domain reads KAGVTQTPRYLIKTRGQQVTLSCSPISGHRSVSWYQQTPGQGLQFLFEYFSETQRNKGNFPGRFSGRQFSNSRSEMNVSTLELGDSALYLCASSSVPTSGAQETQYFGPGTRLLVL.

The genes are TRBV6-1 and TRBJ2-3; TRBD2 might be the D (6 bases). The CDR3 is made up of 14 amino acids. Germline CDR1 MNHNS, CDR2 SASEGT. V lost 8 bases and J lost 0, with 12 bases in between. The CDR3: CASEEGTSTDTQYF. In nucleotides, the CDR3 is TGTGCCAGCGAAGAGGGGACTAGCACAGATACGCAGTATTTT.

The chain carries TRBV6-1 and TRBJ1-2, with D possibly TRBD1 on 5 matching bases. Trimming shortened V by 5 bases and J by 4 bases, and 8 bases separated the two germline ends. This CDR3 has 12 amino acids. CDR1 is MNHNS, CDR2 SASEGT, per germline. The CDR3 reads CASSQTVYGYTF. In DNA, the CDR3 is TGTGCCAGCAGTCAGACAGTCTATGGCTACACCTTC.

The gene calls are TRBV11-3 and TRBJ2-7, with D perhaps TRBD1 (5 bases). There are 12 residues in the CDR3. Trimming took 5 bases from V and 4 from J, leaving 9 bases between them. The germline V gene encodes CDR1 SGHNT and CDR2 YENEEA. CDR3 sequence: CASSHRGYEQYF. The DNA for the CDR3 is TGTGCCAGCAGCCATAGGGGTTACGAGCAGTACTTC. Complete variable domain (other parts from reference TRBV11-3 and TRBJ2-7): EAGVVQSPRYKIIEKKQPVAFWCNPISGHNTLYWYLQNLGQGPELLIRYENEEAVDDSQLPKDRFSAERLKGVDSTLKIQPAELGDSAVYLCASSHRGYEQYFGPGTRLTVT.

There are a few counts of this clone. This rearrangement joins TRBV10-2 to TRBJ2-1, with 8 bases matching TRBD1. Germline loops: CDR1 WSHSY, CDR2 SAAADI. The CDR3 has 13 residues. V lost 7 bases to trimming and J lost 5 bases; unmatched junction nucleotides: 4. CDR3 nucleotide sequence: TGCGCCAGCACTTGGACAGGGAACAATGAGCAGTTCTTC. Translation gives CASTWTGNNEQFF.

The chain carries TRBV19 and TRBJ2-1, with 10 nucleotides matching TRBD2. The CDR3 is 17 amino acids. Per germline, CDR1 LNHDA and CDR2 SQIVND (reference sequence). With 4 bases clipped from V and 6 bases from J, the junction kept 12 bases outside the gene matches. CDR3 sequence (DNA): TGTGCCAGTAGTACGAAGCGGGAGGGTCCCGAACGCAATGAGCAGTTCTTC. This encodes CASSTKREGPERNEQFF.

The V gene is TRBV15, the J gene TRBJ1-2; 7 bases match TRBD1. The trim removed 5 bases at V and 0 bases at J, leaving 15 bases unmatched. The germline CDR1 and CDR2 sequences are LNHNV and YYDKDF (reference sequence). The CDR3 loop spans 18 amino acids. CDR3 sequence reads: CATSPTQGDLETNYGYTF. In DNA, the CDR3 is TGTGCCACCAGCCCGACCCAGGGGGACCTGGAAACTAACTATGGCTACACCTTC.

This clone was detected only once. The chain combines TRBV10-3 with TRBJ2-7; D unclear. Trimming took 8 bases from V and 7 from J, leaving 15 bases between them. The CDR3 consists of 12 residues. CDR1 ENHRY and CDR2 SYGVKD come from the germline V gene. CDR3 in DNA: TGTGCCATCGCACCAACTCGGTGGGAGCAGTACTTC. Amino acid sequence: CAIAPTRWEQYF.

V usage is TRBV11-1 and J usage is TRBJ2-5; D perhaps matches TRBD1 (6 bases). CDR3 size: 14 residues. V shed 5 bases and J shed 2 bases, with 12 bases lying between them. Germline V gives CDR1 SGHAT, CDR2 FQDESV (reference sequence). CDR3 bases: TGTGCCAGCAGCCGTCAAGGGGGACAAGAGACCCAGTACTTC. Its translation: CASSRQGGQETQYF.

The genes are TRBV29-1 and TRBJ1-2; the match to TRBD1 covers 9 bases. The CDR3 has 12 amino acids. V lost 4 bases and J lost 6; bases outside the gene matches: 3. Germline V CDR1 and CDR2: SQVTM, ANQGSEA. Here the CDR3 reads CSVGGDRDGYTF. The CDR3 DNA follows: TGCAGCGTTGGAGGGGACAGGGATGGCTACACCTTC. The entire variable domain, with the rest obtained from reference TRBV29-1 and TRBJ1-2, is as follows: SAVISQKPSRDICQRGTSLTIQCQVDSQVTMMFWYRQQPGQSLTLIATANQGSEATYESGFVIDKFPISRPNLTFSTLTVSNMSPEDSSIYLCSVGGDRDGYTFGSGTRLTVV.

The chain couples TRBV27 to TRBJ1-1; 9 bases are a match to TRBD1. V trimming: 4 bases; J trimming: 5 bases; junction bases outside the gene matches: 8. Germline CDR1 and CDR2: MNHEY and SMNVEV (reference sequence). The CDR3 runs 15 residues. Here the CDR3 reads CASSSPGQGRTEAFF. Written as DNA, the CDR3 is TGTGCCAGCAGTTCACCCGGACAGGGGAGAACTGAAGCTTTCTTT.

As concerns this clone: No conserved phenylalanine or tryptophan ends this CDR3, so it is likely a read error. This rearrangement joins TRBV10-3 to TRBJ2-2; 15 bases line up with TRBD2. Per germline, CDR1 ENHRY and CDR2 SYGVKD. This CDR3 spans 18 amino acids. The ends lost 7 bases at V and 4 bases at J; junction bases unmatched: 10. CDR3 protein: CAITPGLAGGPGTGELFS. The CDR3 nucleotides read TGTGCCATCACCCCCGGACTAGCGGGGGGGCCGGGCACCGGGGAGCTGTTTTCT.

In its sample, this clone was seen a few times. This chain connects TRBV2 to TRBJ1-6; D is unresolved. The CDR3 spans 15 residues. The V end lost 3 bases, the J end lost 7 bases, and 13 bases lay between the germline ends. Germline CDR1 is SNHLY and CDR2 is FYNNEI. CDR3 region: CASSDTPTRNSPLHF. CDR3 coding DNA: TGTGCCAGCAGTGATACTCCGACTCGGAATTCACCCCTCCACTTT. Together with reference TRBV2 and TRBJ1-6, the CDR3 gives the full variable domain: EPEVTQTPSHQVTQMGQEVILRCVPISNHLYFYWYRQILGQKVEFLVSFYNNEISEKSEIFDDQFSVERPDGSNFTLKIRSTKLEDSAMYFCASSDTPTRNSPLHFGNGTRLTVT.

This clone was seen a few times. The chain joins TRBV6-1 to TRBJ2-7; maybe TRBD2 (6 bases). The CDR3 runs 14 residues. The ends were cut back, 1 base at V and 4 bases at J, with 11 bases in the middle. CDR1 and CDR2 from the germline V gene are MNHNS and SASEGT. The CDR3 is CASSEGSGSYEQYF. The CDR3 DNA is TGTGCCAGCAGTGAAGGTAGCGGATCTTACGAGCAGTACTTC.

This sequence joins TRBV18 and TRBJ2-5; 15 bases line up with TRBD2. CDR1 is KGHSH and CDR2 is LQKENI in the germline V gene. The CDR3 is made up of 15 amino acids. V trimming: 6 bases; J trimming: 4 bases; junction bases outside the gene matches: 3. The CDR3 here is CASSPGLAGGETQYF. CDR3 nucleotide sequence: TGTGCCAGCTCCCCGGGACTAGCGGGGGGAGAGACCCAGTACTTC. The full variable domain, rest sourced from reference TRBV18 and TRBJ2-5, is NAGVMQNPRHLVRRRGQEARLRCSPMKGHSHVYWYRQLPEEGLKFMVYLQKENIIDESGMPKERFSAEFPKEGPSILRIQQVVRGDSAAYFCASSPGLAGGETQYFGPGTRLLVL.